Here is one TCR beta chain with its context. The record originates from a study of T cell changes during pregnancy in multiple sclerosis. TCRdb keeps only in-frame clones here, not all; method: immunoSEQ multiplex PCR. The data show more than 90,000 clones, roughly nine tenths seen once. CDR3 length equals 13 residues. V was shortened by 4 bases and J by 3 bases, with 9 bases between the two germline ends. Looked up from germline, CDR1 is SNHLY and CDR2 is FYNNEI. The chain recombines TRBV2 with TRBJ1-2; TRBD1 is a possible D gene (5 bases). The sequence came from a female donor with multiple sclerosis, enrolled in a pregnancy study. This specimen consisted of peripheral blood, obtained in the third trimester of pregnancy. The CDR3 DNA sequence: TGTGCCAGCAGTGGGGGCTGGGACTATGGCTACACCTTC. Translation: CASSGGWDYGYTF. Looking up the rest from reference TRBV2 and TRBJ1-2 gives the full variable domain: EPEVTQTPSHQVTQMGQEVILRCVPISNHLYFYWYRQILGQKVEFLVSFYNNEISEKSEIFDDQFSVERPDGSNFTLKIRSTKLEDSAMYFCASSGGWDYGYTFGSGTRLTVV.